Following are 9 T cell receptor beta chains from one sample sequenced in a study of cytomegalovirus exposure and HLA in healthy donors. The primer mix had 60 Vbeta and 13 Jbeta primers. Some clones are missing from TCRdb's copy, which holds only in-frame ones; the method was immunoSEQ multiplex PCR. The repertoire holds fewer than 200,000 clones, with roughly 80% as singletons. Specimen: PBMCs. The receptors derive from a girl aged 5 to 17 in good health and CMV-seropositive.

The V call is TRBV5-1, the J call TRBJ1-2; unclear D gene. V was trimmed by 0 bases and J by 7 bases, leaving 13 bases between them. The CDR3 contains 14 residues. Germline V CDR1 and CDR2: SGHRS, YFSETQ. In DNA, the CDR3 is TGCGCCAGCAGCTTGGATACCGGGTCGAGTGGCTACACCTTC. Protein product: CASSLDTGSSGYTF.

This clone came up once. CDR3 in amino acids: CASGGVSGEQYF. As DNA, the CDR3 is TGTGCCAGCGGGGGCGTTTCCGGGGAGCAGTACTTC. The V and J genes are TRBV7-9 and TRBJ2-7; possible D gene TRBD1, 6 bases. Trimming cost V 8 bases and J 7 bases, with 15 bases left between them. This CDR3 comprises 12 residues. Looked up from germline, CDR1 is SEHNR and CDR2 is FQNEAQ (reference sequence).

V gene TRBV4-1 combines with J gene TRBJ1-3; D gene ambiguous. Germline CDR1 MGHRA, CDR2 YSYEKL. V was shortened by 4 bases and J by 4 bases, with 8 bases between the two germline ends. The CDR3 is 13 amino acids. The CDR3 region is CASSPYPGNTIYF. Written as DNA, the CDR3 is TGCGCCAGCAGCCCTTATCCCGGAAACACCATATATTTT.

This chain joins TRBV7-9 and TRBJ1-1; D is ambiguous. The CDR3 loop spans 13 amino acids. Germline-derived CDR1 and CDR2 are SEHNR and FQNEAQ (reference sequence). V lost 2 bases and J lost 4, with 8 bases in between. The CDR3 DNA reads as TGTGCCAGCAGCTTACCAGATGCCACTGAAGCTTTCTTT. This codes for CASSLPDATEAFF. Full variable domain (rest looked up from reference TRBV7-9 and TRBJ1-1): DTGVSQNPRHKITKRGQNVTFRCDPISEHNRLYWYRQTLGQGPEFLTYFQNEAQLEKSRLLSDRFSAERPKGSFSTLEIQRTEQGDSAMYLCASSLPDATEAFFGQGTRLTVV.

The chain couples TRBV2 to TRBJ1-4; 9 positions agree with TRBD1. V was clipped by 2 bases and J by 1 base; unmatched bases: 8. There are 18 residues in the CDR3. The germline V gene has CDR1 SNHLY and CDR2 FYNNEI. CDR3 amino acids: CASSEPFTGGGTNEKLFF. The CDR3 DNA follows: TGTGCCAGCAGTGAACCTTTTACAGGGGGCGGAACTAATGAAAAACTGTTTTTT. The full variable domain, in which reference TRBV2 and TRBJ1-4 provide the parts outside the CDR3, is EPEVTQTPSHQVTQMGQEVILRCVPISNHLYFYWYRQILGQKVEFLVSFYNNEISEKSEIFDDQFSVERPDGSNFTLKIRSTKLEDSAMYFCASSEPFTGGGTNEKLFFGSGTQLSVL.

This clone turned up a few times. The V and J genes are TRBV7-3 and TRBJ2-1; maybe TRBD2 (5 bases). The germline V and J ends were trimmed by 5 bases and 7 bases, with 12 bases remaining between them. The CDR3 extends over 13 amino acids. Looked up from germline, CDR1 is SGHTA and CDR2 is FQGTGA. CDR3: CASSNNAGNEQFF. Here the CDR3 DNA reads TGTGCCAGCAGCAATAACGCGGGTAATGAGCAGTTCTTC.

This chain connects TRBV28 to TRBJ1-3; 11 bases are a match to TRBD1. The J segment lost 4 bases and the V segment lost 2 bases, leaving 7 bases of the junction unmatched. This CDR3 spans 17 amino acids. The germline V gene encodes CDR1 MDHEN and CDR2 SYDVKM. The CDR3 sequence: CASSLPGQGVGGNTIYF. The CDR3 coding sequence is TGTGCCAGCAGTTTACCGGGACAGGGGGTAGGGGGAAACACCATATATTTT.

V and J are TRBV18 and TRBJ1-1; D ambiguous. Germline-derived CDR1 and CDR2 are KGHSH and LQKENI. Trimming removed 2 bases at V and 0 bases at J, with 16 bases between. The CDR3 runs to 17 residues. Here the CDR3 DNA reads TGTGCCAGCTCACCAGGGCTGGGGAGGTTTCTGAACACTGAAGCTTTCTTT. It encodes CASSPGLGRFLNTEAFF. The whole variable domain, remainder taken from reference TRBV18 and TRBJ1-1, is NAGVMQNPRHLVRRRGQEARLRCSPMKGHSHVYWYRQLPEEGLKFMVYLQKENIIDESGMPKERFSAEFPKEGPSILRIQQVVRGDSAAYFCASSPGLGRFLNTEAFFGQGTRLTVV.

This clone has just a few counts. The CDR3 loop is CALRTSGPTDTQYF. DNA of the CDR3: TGTGCCCTACGGACTAGCGGGCCGACAGATACGCAGTATTTT. The chain is built from TRBV10-3 and TRBJ2-3; 11 nucleotides line up with TRBD2. This CDR3 contains 14 residues. V lost 11 bases and J lost 3; bases outside the gene matches: 7. Per germline, CDR1 ENHRY and CDR2 SYGVKD.